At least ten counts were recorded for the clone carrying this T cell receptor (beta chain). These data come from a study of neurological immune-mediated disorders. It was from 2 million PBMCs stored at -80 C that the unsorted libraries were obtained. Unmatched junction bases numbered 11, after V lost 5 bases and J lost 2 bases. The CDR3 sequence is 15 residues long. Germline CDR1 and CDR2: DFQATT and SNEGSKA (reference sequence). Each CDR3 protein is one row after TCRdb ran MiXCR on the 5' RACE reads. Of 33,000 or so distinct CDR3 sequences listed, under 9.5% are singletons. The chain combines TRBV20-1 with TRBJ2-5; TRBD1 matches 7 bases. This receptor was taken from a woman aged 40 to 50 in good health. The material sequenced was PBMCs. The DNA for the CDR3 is TGCAGTGCTCCACGGACAGGTTTAACGCAAGAGACCCAGTACTTC. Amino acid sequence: CSAPRTGLTQETQYF.